This T cell receptor beta chain came from a study of shared clonotypes between healthy human individuals. Points from the study as a whole: Sharing across four donors was highest in naive CD4 (about 5%) and lowest in memory CD8 (about 0.4%).

CDR1 and CDR2 from the germline V gene are SGHVS and FNYEAQ. This CDR3 region has 18 residues. The trim removed 5 bases at V and 6 bases at J, leaving 13 bases unmatched. Deep-level settings were used for running the assay. In the sorted-subset replicate PCRs, roughly 210 ng DNA, around 32,000 T cell genomes, was used. Sequencing was performed with immunoSEQ multiplex PCR; in TCRdb, only in-frame clones are kept and a portion is missing. Seen here are some 2,500,000 clones, roughly 93% observed once, and the top ten hold 0.36%. Turning to this clone: Its specificity is not known.

The rearrangement uses TRBV7-6 and TRBJ2-2, with 12 bases identical to TRBD2. Sequences were obtained from naive CD4+ T cells from PBMCs. The subset: CD45RA+ positively selected. The receptor was isolated from a man in his late teens or twenties in good health. Some clones in this sample may be carry-over from other donors' samples. CDR3 amino acids: CASSQLTSGRPPPGELFF. CDR3 DNA sequence: TGTGCCAGCAGCCAACTTACTAGCGGGAGGCCCCCTCCCGGGGAGCTGTTTTTT.